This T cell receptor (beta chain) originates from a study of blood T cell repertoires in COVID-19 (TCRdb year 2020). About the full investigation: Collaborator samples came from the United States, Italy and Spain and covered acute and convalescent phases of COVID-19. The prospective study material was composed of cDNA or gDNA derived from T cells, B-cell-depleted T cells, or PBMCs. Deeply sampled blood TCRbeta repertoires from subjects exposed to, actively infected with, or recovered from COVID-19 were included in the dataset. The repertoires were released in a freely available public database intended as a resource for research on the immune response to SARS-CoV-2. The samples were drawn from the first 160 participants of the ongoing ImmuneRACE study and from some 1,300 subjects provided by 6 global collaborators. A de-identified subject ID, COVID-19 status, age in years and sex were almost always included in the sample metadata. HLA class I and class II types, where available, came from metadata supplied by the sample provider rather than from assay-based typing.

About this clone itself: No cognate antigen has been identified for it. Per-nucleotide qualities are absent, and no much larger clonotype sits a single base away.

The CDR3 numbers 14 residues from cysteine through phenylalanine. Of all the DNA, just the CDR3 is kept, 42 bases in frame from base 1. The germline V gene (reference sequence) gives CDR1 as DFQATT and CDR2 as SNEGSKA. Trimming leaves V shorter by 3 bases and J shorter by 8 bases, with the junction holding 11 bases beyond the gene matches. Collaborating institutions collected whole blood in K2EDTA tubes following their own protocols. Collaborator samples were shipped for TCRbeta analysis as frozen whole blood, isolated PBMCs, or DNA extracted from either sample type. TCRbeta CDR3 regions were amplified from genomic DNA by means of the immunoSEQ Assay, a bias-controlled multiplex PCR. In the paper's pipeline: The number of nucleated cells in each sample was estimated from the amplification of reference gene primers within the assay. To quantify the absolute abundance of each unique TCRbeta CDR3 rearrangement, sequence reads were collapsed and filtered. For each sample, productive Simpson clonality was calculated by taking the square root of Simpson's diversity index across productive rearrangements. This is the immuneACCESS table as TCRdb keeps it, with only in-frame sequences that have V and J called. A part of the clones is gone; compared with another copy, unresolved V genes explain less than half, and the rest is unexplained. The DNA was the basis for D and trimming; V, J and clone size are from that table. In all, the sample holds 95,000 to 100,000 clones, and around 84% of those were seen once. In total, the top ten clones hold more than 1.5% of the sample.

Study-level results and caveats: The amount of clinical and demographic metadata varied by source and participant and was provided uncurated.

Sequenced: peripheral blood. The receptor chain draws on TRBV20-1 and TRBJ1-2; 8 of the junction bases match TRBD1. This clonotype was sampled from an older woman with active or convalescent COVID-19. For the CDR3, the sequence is CSASRQGASWGYTF. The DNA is TGCAGTGCTAGTAGGCAGGGGGCGTCCTGGGGCTACACCTTC.